The 19 T cell receptor beta chains given below trace back to one sample, sequenced in a study of T cells after yellow fever vaccination. From the 5' RACE reads, TCRdb called clonotypes with MiXCR, one entry per CDR3 protein. This table holds approximately 150,000 distinct CDR3 sequences, approximately 6.2% found once. The source material was CD4+ T cells sorted from PBMCs, sampled on the day of the first yellow fever vaccination. The receptors come from a man between 18 and 29 years old who received the YFV17D yellow fever vaccine.

The sample holds many counts of this clonotype. The chain links TRBV12-3 or TRBV12-4 to TRBJ2-3; D unresolved. The CDR3 runs to 12 residues. The V end lost 5 bases, the J end lost 3 bases, and 6 bases lay between the germline ends. DNA of the CDR3: TGTGCCAGCAGTCCTACTACAGATACGCAGTATTTT. This translates into CASSPTTDTQYF.

This clonotype was seen at least ten times. The chain combines TRBV7-9 with TRBJ1-1; D remains unclear. Trimming left V 3 bases short and J 6 bases short, with 8 bases between. Germline values: CDR1 SEHNR, CDR2 FQNEAQ (reference sequence). The CDR3 consists of 12 residues. The CDR3 loop is CASSFSGSEAFF. Written as DNA, the CDR3 is TGTGCCAGCAGCTTTTCGGGATCTGAAGCTTTCTTT. The complete variable domain, with remaining parts taken from reference TRBV7-9 and TRBJ1-1, reads DTGVSQNPRHKITKRGQNVTFRCDPISEHNRLYWYRQTLGQGPEFLTYFQNEAQLEKSRLLSDRFSAERPKGSFSTLEIQRTEQGDSAMYLCASSFSGSEAFFGQGTRLTVV.

A few counts support this clonotype. V usage is TRBV4-2 and J usage is TRBJ2-3, with TRBD1 matching 7 bases. V lost 0 bases to trimming and J lost 5 bases; unmatched junction nucleotides: 5. Germline CDR1 is LGHNA and CDR2 is YNFKEQ. This CDR3 contains 15 residues. The CDR3 DNA is TGTGCCAGCAGCCAAGATTGGCAGGGGGTAGATACGCAGTATTTT. Amino acids: CASSQDWQGVDTQYF.

V gene TRBV15 combines with J gene TRBJ2-1, with D maybe TRBD1 (5 bases). Germline V lookup: CDR1 LNHNV, CDR2 YYDKDF (reference sequence). Trimming stripped 0 bases from V and 3 bases from J, with 12 bases between. The CDR3 has 16 amino acids. For the CDR3, the DNA is TGTGCCACCAGCAGAGATGCAGGGCCCCTCTACAATGAGCAGTTCTTC. This translates into CATSRDAGPLYNEQFF.

The sample holds many counts of this clonotype. The gene calls are TRBV7-9 and TRBJ2-7; TRBD1 is a possible D gene (5 bases). Trimming took 3 bases from V and 2 from J, leaving 8 bases between them. The germline gives CDR1 SEHNR, CDR2 FQNEAQ (reference sequence). The CDR3 totals 13 residues. The CDR3, as DNA: TGTGCCAGCAGCTTCAGACAGACCTACGAGCAGTACTTC. Its protein is CASSFRQTYEQYF.

The genes are TRBV12-3 or TRBV12-4 and TRBJ2-5, with D possibly matching TRBD1 (5 bases). The CDR3 consists of 14 residues. V dropped 6 bases and J dropped 2 bases, with 13 bases sitting between them. The CDR3 is CASSDWAGQETQYF. CDR3 coding DNA: TGTGCCAGCAGCGACTGGGCAGGGCAAGAGACCCAGTACTTC.

The chain employs TRBV20-1 and TRBJ2-3; D ambiguous. The CDR3 sequence is 11 residues long. V lost 7 bases to trimming and J lost 5 bases, with 10 bases between them. CDR1 and CDR2 from the germline V gene are DFQATT and SNEGSKA (reference sequence). The CDR3 DNA reads TGCAGTGGGAAAACGGGAGATACGCAGTATTTT. It yields the protein CSGKTGDTQYF.

This clonotype appeared once. This sequence may be a read error, since a much larger clone differs from it by one base. The gene calls are TRBV6-2 or TRBV6-3 and TRBJ2-7; D is unresolved. Per germline, CDR1 MNHEY and CDR2 SVGEGT. The CDR3 spans 11 residues. CDR3 DNA: TGTACCAGCAGTTACGGGCCAGAGCAGTACTTC. This codes for CTSSYGPEQYF.

The chain recombines TRBV20-1 with TRBJ1-2; D gene unclear. This CDR3 spans 13 amino acids. Trimming pared 3 bases from V and 4 bases from J, leaving 12 bases between. CDR1 and CDR2 (germline): DFQATT, SNEGSKA (reference sequence). This chain's CDR3 is CSASIPLGYGYTF. CDR3 nucleotides: TGCAGTGCTAGTATTCCACTGGGCTATGGCTACACCTTC.

This clonotype was found many times. The rearrangement links TRBV2 to TRBJ2-7; 15 bases are shared with TRBD2. Germline V lookup: CDR1 SNHLY, CDR2 FYNNEI. The CDR3 has 15 amino acids. With 2 bases clipped from V and 9 bases from J, the junction kept 5 bases outside the gene matches. For the CDR3, the DNA is TGTGCCAGCAGTGAACGGGGACTAGCGGGGGGTACGCAGTACTTC. This sequence encodes CASSERGLAGGTQYF.

This clonotype was observed at least ten times. The CDR3 region has the DNA TGTGCCAGCAGCTTAGGACAGGGGGCAGGTGAGCAGTTCTTC. Amino acid sequence: CASSLGQGAGEQFF. This chain joins TRBV7-9 and TRBJ2-1; 10 nucleotides align to TRBD1. This CDR3 is 14 amino acids long. Germline V gives CDR1 SEHNR, CDR2 FQNEAQ (reference sequence). Trimming took 1 base from V and 9 from J; bases not matched to a gene: 3.

This clonotype has more than one count but fewer than ten. This chain connects TRBV7-8 to TRBJ1-2; perhaps TRBD1 as D (6 bases). The CDR3 runs 14 residues. Trimming took 3 bases from V and 7 from J, leaving 15 bases between them. The germline CDR1 and CDR2 sequences are SGHVS and FQNEAQ. The CDR3 DNA sequence: TGTGCCAGCAGCTTCCGGGGGGCCTGGTTTGGCTACACCTTC. This encodes CASSFRGAWFGYTF.

V and J are TRBV6-2 or TRBV6-3 and TRBJ2-2; 12 nucleotides align to TRBD2. Losses at the gene ends were 6 bases for V and 6 bases for J; bases not matched to a gene: 14. This CDR3 comprises 18 residues. The V gene's germline CDR1 is MNHEY and CDR2 SVGEGT. Here the CDR3 reads CASRNQRTSGGFAGELFF. CDR3 DNA sequence: TGTGCCAGCAGAAACCAGCGTACTAGCGGGGGGTTCGCCGGGGAGCTGTTTTTT.

This clonotype occurred a few times. The CDR3: CASSQDSAPGDTQYF. The CDR3 DNA sequence: TGTGCCAGCAGCCAAGATAGCGCCCCGGGAGATACGCAGTATTTT. The rearrangement joins TRBV3-1 to TRBJ2-3, with a possible D match to TRBD2 (5 bases). This CDR3 comprises 15 residues. Trimming removed 0 bases at V and 5 bases at J, with 12 bases between. CDR1 and CDR2 from the germline V gene are LGHDT and YNNKEL (reference sequence).

This chain uses TRBV7-9 with TRBJ2-1; 8 bases map to TRBD1. J was trimmed by 2 bases and V by 5 bases; bases with no gene match: 5. Germline values: CDR1 SEHNR, CDR2 FQNEAQ (reference sequence). The length of the CDR3 is 15 residues. This CDR3 reads CASSPDRGTYNEQFF. The CDR3 region has the DNA TGTGCCAGCAGCCCCGACAGGGGAACCTACAATGAGCAGTTCTTC.

This clonotype was found a few times. This rearrangement joins TRBV10-2 to TRBJ2-5, with 8 bases matching TRBD2. Germline V gene sequence: CDR1 WSHSY, CDR2 SAAADI. With V trimmed by 3 bases and J by 5 bases, 2 bases remained unmatched. CDR3 length equals 13 residues. This CDR3 reads CASSEGTRETQYF. CDR3 DNA sequence: TGCGCCAGCAGTGAAGGGACTAGGGAGACCCAGTACTTC.

This clonotype has at least ten counts. The rearrangement joins TRBV19 to TRBJ1-1; D call uncertain. Germline V gene lookup returns CDR1 LNHDA and CDR2 SQIVND (reference sequence). This CDR3 has 11 residues. Trimming shortened V by 8 bases and J by 6 bases, and 10 bases separated the two germline ends. The CDR3 bases are TGTGCCAGTTGGTTCGACGCTGAAGCTTTCTTT. Translation: CASWFDAEAFF.

The V gene is TRBV12-3 or TRBV12-4, the J gene TRBJ2-6, with no clear D. There are 15 residues in the CDR3. V dropped 5 bases and J dropped 2 bases, with 10 bases sitting between them. The CDR3 DNA reads TGTGCCAGCAGTCCCCCGGCCGCTGGGGCCAACGTCCTGACTTTC. Its translation: CASSPPAAGANVLTF.

At least ten counts were recorded for this clonotype. This rearrangement joins TRBV14 to TRBJ1-4; 10 positions match TRBD1. This CDR3 spans 15 amino acids. Germline lookup yields CDR1 SGHDN and CDR2 FVKESK. The V segment lost 5 bases and the J segment 10 bases; nucleotides outside the gene matches: 10. CDR3 sequence reads: CASSGYRDRGGKLFF. Written as DNA, the CDR3 is TGTGCCAGCAGCGGATACCGGGACAGGGGTGGAAAACTGTTTTTT.